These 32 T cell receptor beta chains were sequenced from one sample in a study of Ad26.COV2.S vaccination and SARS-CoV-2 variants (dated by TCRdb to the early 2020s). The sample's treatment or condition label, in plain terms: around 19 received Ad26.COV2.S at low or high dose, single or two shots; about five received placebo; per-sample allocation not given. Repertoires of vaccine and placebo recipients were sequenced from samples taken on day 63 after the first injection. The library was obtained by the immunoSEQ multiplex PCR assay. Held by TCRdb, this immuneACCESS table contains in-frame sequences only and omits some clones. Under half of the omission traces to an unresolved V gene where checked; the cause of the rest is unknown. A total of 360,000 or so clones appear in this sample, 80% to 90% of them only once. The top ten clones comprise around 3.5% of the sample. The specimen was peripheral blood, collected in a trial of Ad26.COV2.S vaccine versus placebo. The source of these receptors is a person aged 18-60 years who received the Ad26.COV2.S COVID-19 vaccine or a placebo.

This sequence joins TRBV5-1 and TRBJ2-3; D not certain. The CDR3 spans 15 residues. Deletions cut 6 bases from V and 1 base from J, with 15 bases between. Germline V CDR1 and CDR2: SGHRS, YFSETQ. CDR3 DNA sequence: TGCGCCAGCACCCTCTCTGGCGGACGCACAGATACGCAGTATTTT. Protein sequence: CASTLSGGRTDTQYF.

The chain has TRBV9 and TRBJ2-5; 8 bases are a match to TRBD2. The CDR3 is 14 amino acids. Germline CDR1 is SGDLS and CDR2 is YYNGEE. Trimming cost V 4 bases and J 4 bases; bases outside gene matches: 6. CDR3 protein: CASSPTAGAETQYF. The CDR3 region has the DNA TGTGCCAGCAGCCCAACAGCGGGGGCAGAGACCCAGTACTTC.

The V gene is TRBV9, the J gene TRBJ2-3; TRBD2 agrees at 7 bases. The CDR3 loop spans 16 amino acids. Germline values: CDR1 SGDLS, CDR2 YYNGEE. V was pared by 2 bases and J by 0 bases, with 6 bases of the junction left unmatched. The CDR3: CASSVNPGLSTDTQYF. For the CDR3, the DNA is TGTGCCAGCAGCGTCAACCCGGGACTAAGCACAGATACGCAGTATTTT.

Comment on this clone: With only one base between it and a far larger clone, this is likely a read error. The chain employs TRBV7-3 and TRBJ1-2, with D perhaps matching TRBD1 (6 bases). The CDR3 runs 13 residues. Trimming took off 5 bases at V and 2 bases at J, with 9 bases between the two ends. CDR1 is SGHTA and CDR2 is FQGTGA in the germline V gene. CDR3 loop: CASSPTGNYGYTF. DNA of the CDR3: TGTGCCAGCAGCCCCACAGGGAACTATGGCTACACCTTC.

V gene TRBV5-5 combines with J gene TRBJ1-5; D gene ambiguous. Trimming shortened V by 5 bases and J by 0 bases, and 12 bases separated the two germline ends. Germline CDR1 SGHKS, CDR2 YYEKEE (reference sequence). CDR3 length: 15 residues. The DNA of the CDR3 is TGTGCCAGCAGGGAGAAAATGTATAGCAATCAGCCCCAGCATTTT. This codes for CASREKMYSNQPQHF.

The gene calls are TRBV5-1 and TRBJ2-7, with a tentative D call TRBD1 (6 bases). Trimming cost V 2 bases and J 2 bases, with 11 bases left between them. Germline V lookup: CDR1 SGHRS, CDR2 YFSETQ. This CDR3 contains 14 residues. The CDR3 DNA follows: TGCGCCAGCAGCTTTCTTGGGGGCACCTACGAGCAGTACTTC. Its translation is CASSFLGGTYEQYF. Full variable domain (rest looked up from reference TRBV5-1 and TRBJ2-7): KAGVTQTPRYLIKTRGQQVTLSCSPISGHRSVSWYQQTPGQGLQFLFEYFSETQRNKGNFPGRFSGRQFSNSRSEMNVSTLELGDSALYLCASSFLGGTYEQYFGPGTRLTVT.

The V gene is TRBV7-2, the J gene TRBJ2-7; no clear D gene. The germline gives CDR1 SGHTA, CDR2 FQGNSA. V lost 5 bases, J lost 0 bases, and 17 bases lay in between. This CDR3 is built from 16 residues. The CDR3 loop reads CASSPTWAQSSYEQYF. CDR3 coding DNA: TGTGCCAGCAGCCCTACTTGGGCGCAGAGCTCCTACGAGCAGTACTTC.

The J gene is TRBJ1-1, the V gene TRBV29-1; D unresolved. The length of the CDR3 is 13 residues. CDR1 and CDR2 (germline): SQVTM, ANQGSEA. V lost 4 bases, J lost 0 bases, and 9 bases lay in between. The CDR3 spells CSVVPLVNTEAFF. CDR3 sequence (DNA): TGCAGCGTTGTACCGTTGGTGAACACTGAAGCTTTCTTT.

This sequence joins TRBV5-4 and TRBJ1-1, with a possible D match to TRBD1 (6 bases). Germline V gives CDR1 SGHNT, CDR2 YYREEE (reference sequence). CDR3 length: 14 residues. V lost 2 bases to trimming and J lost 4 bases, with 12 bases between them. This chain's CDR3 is CASSLPPRGTEAFF. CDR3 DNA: TGTGCCAGCAGCTTACCACCCAGGGGCACTGAAGCTTTCTTT.

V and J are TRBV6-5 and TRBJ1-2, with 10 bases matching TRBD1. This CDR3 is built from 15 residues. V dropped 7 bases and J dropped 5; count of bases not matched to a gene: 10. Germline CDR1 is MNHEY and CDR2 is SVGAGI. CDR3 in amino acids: CASTRARDRGYGYTF. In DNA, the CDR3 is TGTGCCAGCACTAGAGCCCGGGACAGGGGATATGGCTACACCTTC.

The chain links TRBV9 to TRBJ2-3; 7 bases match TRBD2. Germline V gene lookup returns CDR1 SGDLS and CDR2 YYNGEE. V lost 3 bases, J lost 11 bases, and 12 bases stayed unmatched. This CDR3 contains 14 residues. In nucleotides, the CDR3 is TGTGCCAGCAGCGCGGGAGGACTCCTCACAGGGCAGTATTTT. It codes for CASSAGGLLTGQYF.

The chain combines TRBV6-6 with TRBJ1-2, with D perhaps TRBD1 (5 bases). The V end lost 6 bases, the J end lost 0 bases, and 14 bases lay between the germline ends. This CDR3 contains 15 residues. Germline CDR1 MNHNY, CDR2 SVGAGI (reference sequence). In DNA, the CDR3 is TGTGCCAGCAGAGTTAAGGACAACTCTAACTATGGCTACACCTTC. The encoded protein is CASRVKDNSNYGYTF.

CDR3 bases: TGTGCCAGTAGCCTATCACAGTCGGGGGGTGAAGCTTTCTTT. Its protein is CASSLSQSGGEAFF. The V call is TRBV19, the J call TRBJ1-1; a weak D match, TRBD1 (5 bases). The V end was cut by 6 bases, the J end by 7 bases, with 18 bases between. This CDR3 has 14 amino acids. Per the germline V gene, CDR1 is LNHDA and CDR2 is SQIVND (reference sequence). The variable domain in full, with the rest retrieved from reference TRBV19 and TRBJ1-1, is DGGITQSPKYLFRKEGQNVTLSCEQNLNHDAMYWYRQDPGQGLRLIYYSQIVNDFQKGDIAEGYSVSREKKESFPLTVTSAQKNPTAFYLCASSLSQSGGEAFFGQGTRLTVV.

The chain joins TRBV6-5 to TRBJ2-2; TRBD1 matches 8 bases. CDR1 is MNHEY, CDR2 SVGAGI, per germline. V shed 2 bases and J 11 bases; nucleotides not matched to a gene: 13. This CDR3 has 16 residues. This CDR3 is CASSYGDGQGAGELFF. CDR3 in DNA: TGTGCCAGCAGTTACGGGGATGGGCAGGGGGCAGGAGAGCTGTTTTTT.

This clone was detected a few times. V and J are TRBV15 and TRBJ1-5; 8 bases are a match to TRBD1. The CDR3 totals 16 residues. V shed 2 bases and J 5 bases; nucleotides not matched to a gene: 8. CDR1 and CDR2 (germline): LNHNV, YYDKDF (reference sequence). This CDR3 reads CATSRTIDRGDQPQHF. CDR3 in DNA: TGTGCCACCAGCAGAACAATAGACAGGGGTGATCAGCCCCAGCATTTT.

CDR3 in amino acids: CASSLDGSFMNTEAFF. CDR3 coding DNA: TGCGCCAGCAGCTTGGATGGCAGTTTCATGAACACTGAAGCTTTCTTT. The chain couples TRBV5-1 to TRBJ1-1; D call uncertain. Germline lookup yields CDR1 SGHRS and CDR2 YFSETQ. Deletions cut 0 bases from V and 0 bases from J, with 12 bases between. There are 16 residues in the CDR3.

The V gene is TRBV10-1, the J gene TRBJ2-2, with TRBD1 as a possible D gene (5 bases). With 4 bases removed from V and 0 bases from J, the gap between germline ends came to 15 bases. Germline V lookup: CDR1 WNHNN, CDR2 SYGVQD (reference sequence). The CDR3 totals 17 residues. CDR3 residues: CASSGEGVGANTGELFF. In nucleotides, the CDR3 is TGCGCCAGCAGTGGGGAAGGGGTTGGCGCGAACACCGGGGAGCTGTTTTTT.

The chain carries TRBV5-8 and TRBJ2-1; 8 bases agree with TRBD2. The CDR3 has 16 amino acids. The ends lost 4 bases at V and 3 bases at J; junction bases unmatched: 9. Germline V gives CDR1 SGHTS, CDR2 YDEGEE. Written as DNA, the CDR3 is TGTGCCAGCAGCCCGGGACTAGGAGGGCTCTACAATGAGCAGTTCTTC. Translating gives CASSPGLGGLYNEQFF.

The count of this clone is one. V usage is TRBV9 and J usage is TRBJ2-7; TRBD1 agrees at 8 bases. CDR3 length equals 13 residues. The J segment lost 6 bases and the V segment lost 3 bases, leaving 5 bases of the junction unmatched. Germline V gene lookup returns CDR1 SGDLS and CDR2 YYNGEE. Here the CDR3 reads CASSEGQGSEQYF. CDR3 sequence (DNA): TGTGCCAGCAGCGAAGGACAGGGCAGCGAGCAGTACTTC.

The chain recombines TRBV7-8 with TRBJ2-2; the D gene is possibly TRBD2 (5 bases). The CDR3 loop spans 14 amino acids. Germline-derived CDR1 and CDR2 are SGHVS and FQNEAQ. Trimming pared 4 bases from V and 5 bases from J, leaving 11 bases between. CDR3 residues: CASSSGVGTGELFF. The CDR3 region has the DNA TGTGCCAGCAGCTCCGGGGTAGGGACCGGGGAGCTGTTTTTT.

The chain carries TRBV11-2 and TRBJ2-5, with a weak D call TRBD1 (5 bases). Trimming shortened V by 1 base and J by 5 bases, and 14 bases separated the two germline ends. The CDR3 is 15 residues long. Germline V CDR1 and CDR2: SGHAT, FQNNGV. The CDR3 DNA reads TGTGCCAGCAGCTTAGGTGGGGCAGGGTTGGAGACCCAGTACTTC. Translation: CASSLGGAGLETQYF.

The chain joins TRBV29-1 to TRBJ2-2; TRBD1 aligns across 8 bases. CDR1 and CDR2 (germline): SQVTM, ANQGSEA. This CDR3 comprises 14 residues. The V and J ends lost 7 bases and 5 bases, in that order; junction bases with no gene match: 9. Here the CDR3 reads CSADRAGLTGELFF. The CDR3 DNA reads TGCAGCGCGGACAGGGCTGGCCTTACCGGGGAGCTGTTTTTT.

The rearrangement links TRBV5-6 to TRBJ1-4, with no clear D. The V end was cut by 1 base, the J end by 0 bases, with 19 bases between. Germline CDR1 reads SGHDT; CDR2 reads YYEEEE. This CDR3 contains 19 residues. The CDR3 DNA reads TGTGCCAGCAGCTTGTGGGTCAGCCAGGCCGCTGCAACTAATGAAAAACTGTTTTTT. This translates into CASSLWVSQAAATNEKLFF.

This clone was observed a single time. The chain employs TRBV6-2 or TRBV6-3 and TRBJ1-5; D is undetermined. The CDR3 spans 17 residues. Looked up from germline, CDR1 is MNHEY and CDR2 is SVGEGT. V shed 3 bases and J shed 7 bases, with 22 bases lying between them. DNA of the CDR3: TGTGCCAGCAGTTATAAACCCCCGGGAGTCTGGATGCAGCCCCAGCATTTT. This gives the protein CASSYKPPGVWMQPQHF.

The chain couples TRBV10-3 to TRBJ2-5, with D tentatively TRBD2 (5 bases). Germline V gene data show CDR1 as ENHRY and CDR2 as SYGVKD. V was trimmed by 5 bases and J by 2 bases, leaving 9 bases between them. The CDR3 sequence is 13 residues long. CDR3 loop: CAISSPGQETQYF. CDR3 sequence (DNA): TGTGCCATCAGTTCCCCGGGGCAAGAGACCCAGTACTTC.

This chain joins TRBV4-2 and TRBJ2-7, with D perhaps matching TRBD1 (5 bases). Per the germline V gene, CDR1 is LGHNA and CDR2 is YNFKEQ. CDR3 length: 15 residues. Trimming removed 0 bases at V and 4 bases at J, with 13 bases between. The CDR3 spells CASSQDSGIRYEQYF. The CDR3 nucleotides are TGTGCCAGCAGCCAAGATTCAGGGATCAGATACGAGCAGTACTTC.

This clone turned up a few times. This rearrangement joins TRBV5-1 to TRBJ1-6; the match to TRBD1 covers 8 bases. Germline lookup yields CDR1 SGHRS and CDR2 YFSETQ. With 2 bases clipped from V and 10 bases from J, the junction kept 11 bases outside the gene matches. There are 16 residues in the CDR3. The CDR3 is CASSLIETGERSPLHF. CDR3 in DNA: TGCGCCAGCAGCTTAATCGAGACAGGGGAACGCTCACCCCTCCACTTT.

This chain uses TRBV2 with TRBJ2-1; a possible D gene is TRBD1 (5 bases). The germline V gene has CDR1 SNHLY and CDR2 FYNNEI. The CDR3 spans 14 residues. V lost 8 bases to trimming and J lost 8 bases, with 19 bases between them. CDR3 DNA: TGTGCCAGCGCGGCGTCAGGGAAGATCGATGAGCAGTTCTTC. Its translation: CASAASGKIDEQFF.

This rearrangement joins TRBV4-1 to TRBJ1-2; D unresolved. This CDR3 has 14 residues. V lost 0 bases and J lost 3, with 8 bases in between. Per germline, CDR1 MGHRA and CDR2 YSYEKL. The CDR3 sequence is CASSQDSGYYGYTF. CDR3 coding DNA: TGCGCCAGCAGCCAAGATAGCGGGTACTATGGCTACACCTTC.

The CDR3 DNA follows: TGTGCCAGCGGCCGGGGGGAGACCCAGTACTTC. As protein: CASGRGETQYF. The chain employs TRBV12-3 or TRBV12-4 and TRBJ2-5, with D possibly being TRBD2 (6 bases). Trimming took 8 bases from V and 5 from J, leaving 9 bases between them. This CDR3 has 11 residues.

The CDR3 DNA follows: TGTGCCAGCAGTTACGTGCCGGCAGGGAACGGCTACACCTTC. Translation gives CASSYVPAGNGYTF. The chain has TRBV6-5 and TRBJ1-2; D is perhaps TRBD1 (5 bases). CDR3 length equals 14 residues. V lost 2 bases and J lost 8, with 15 bases in between. The germline V gene has CDR1 MNHEY and CDR2 SVGAGI.

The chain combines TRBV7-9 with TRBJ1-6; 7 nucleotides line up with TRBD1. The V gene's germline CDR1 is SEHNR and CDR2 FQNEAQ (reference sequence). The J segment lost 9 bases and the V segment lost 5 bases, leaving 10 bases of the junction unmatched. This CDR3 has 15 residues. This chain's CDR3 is CASSTRDSGISPLHF. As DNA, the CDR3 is TGTGCCAGCAGCACTCGGGACAGTGGGATTTCACCCCTCCACTTT.